Listed below are T cell receptor beta chains from one sample, sequenced in a study of monozygotic twins with cystic fibrosis. Sequenced by immunoSEQ multiplex PCR; TCRdb stores in-frame clones only, minus some. Here the sample spans about 17,000 clones, 95% to 97% being singletons. The material sequenced was blood. These receptors were collected from a girl aged 2 to 9 with cystic fibrosis. The CDR3 runs from the conserved cysteine through the conserved F or W. D genes are given only for firm matches. Only part of the rows carry a size: once, few, many, or a class if the clone is expanded.

TRBV7-2,-,-,TRBJ1-4,CASKTAANNEKLFF,TGTGCCAGCAAGACAGCCGCCAATAATGAAAAACTGTTTTTT
TRBV14,-,TRBD1,TRBJ1-2,CASSQDSTGRYGYTF,TGTGCCAGCAGCCAAGACTCGACAGGGAGGTATGGCTACACCTTC
TRBV27,-,-,TRBJ2-6,CASTGSGANVLTF,TGTGCCAGCACTGGCTCTGGGGCCAACGTCCTGACTTTC
TRBV14,-,-,TRBJ2-3,CASSRGLADTQYF,TGTGCCAGCAGCCGAGGATTGGCAGATACGCAGTATTTT
TRBV4-3,-,-,TRBJ2-3,CASSHLSGSDTQYF,TGCGCCAGCAGCCATTTATCTGGGTCAGATACGCAGTATTTT
TRBV7-8,few,-,TRBJ2-1,CASSLSGGYNEQFF,TGTGCCAGCAGCCTTTCCGGGGGATACAATGAGCAGTTCTTC
TRBV7-6,-,TRBD2,TRBJ2-7,CASSSSGGPLPPSNEQYF,TGTGCCAGCAGCTCTAGCGGGGGCCCTCTACCCCCTTCCAACGAGCAGTACTTC
TRBV11-3,-,-,TRBJ2-3,CASSLDWQGTQYF,TGTGCCAGCAGCTTAGATTGGCAGGGAACGCAGTATTTT
TRBV5-4,-,-,TRBJ1-2,CASSPDRIISGYTF,TGTGCCAGCAGCCCGGACAGAATAATTAGTGGCTACACCTTC
TRBV6-1,once,TRBD1,TRBJ1-1,CASSILTGDTEAFF,TGTGCCAGCAGCATACTGACAGGGGACACTGAAGCTTTCTTT
TRBV7-2,-,-,TRBJ2-1,CASSLTRHSYNEQFF,TGTGCCAGCAGCTTAACGAGGCACTCCTACAATGAGCAGTTCTTC
TRBV28,-,TRBD1,TRBJ1-6,CASSVTGTGGSPLHF,TGTGCCAGCAGTGTTACCGGGACAGGGGGTTCACCCCTCCACTTT
TRBV4-3,-,-,TRBJ2-3,CASSQERHSTDTQYF,TGCGCCAGCAGCCAAGAACGACATAGCACAGATACGCAGTATTTT
TRBV5-1,-,TRBD1,TRBJ2-3,CASKRGQSTDTQYF,TGCGCCAGCAAGAGGGGACAGAGCACAGATACGCAGTATTTT
TRBV2,-,-,TRBJ2-2,CASGPGENTGELFF,TGTGCCAGCGGGCCCGGGGAGAACACCGGGGAGCTGTTTTTT
TRBV6-5,-,-,TRBJ2-1,CASSYRGSSYNEQFF,TGTGCCAGCAGTTACCGGGGGAGCTCCTACAATGAGCAGTTCTTC
TRBV19,once,-,TRBJ2-5,CASSDMVVYGEETQYF,TGTGCCAGTAGTGATATGGTGGTTTATGGTGAAGAGACCCAGTACTTC
TRBV4-3,-,TRBD1,TRBJ1-1,CASSQPTGGPLPTEAFF,TGCGCCAGCAGCCAACCAACAGGGGGCCCCTTACCCACTGAAGCTTTCTTT
TRBV18,-,-,TRBJ1-1,CASSPPDKRDTEAFF,TGTGCCAGCTCACCACCGGACAAGAGAGACACTGAAGCTTTCTTT
TRBV6-6,-,TRBD1,TRBJ1-2,CASSYSGDRAEGYTF,TGTGCCAGCAGTTACAGTGGGGACAGGGCTGAAGGCTACACCTTC
TRBV7-2,-,-,TRBJ2-3,CASSLERWVTDTQYF,TGTGCCAGCAGCTTAGAACGTTGGGTGACAGATACGCAGTATTTT
TRBV6-5,once,-,TRBJ2-7,CASSYSGGLGYEQYF,TGTGCCAGCAGTTACTCGGGCGGTTTGGGTTACGAGCAGTACTTC
TRBV10-1,few,-,TRBJ2-3,CASSPDRRYTQYF,TGCGCCAGCAGCCCCGACCGTAGATATACGCAGTATTTT
TRBV19,-,-,TRBJ1-4,CASPSGGGEKLFF,TGTGCCAGCCCCAGTGGAGGGGGTGAAAAACTGTTTTTT
TRBV18,once,-,TRBJ2-7,CASSELKGAGNEQYF,TGTGCCAGCTCAGAACTAAAGGGGGCGGGAAACGAGCAGTACTTC
TRBV11-3,-,TRBD1,TRBJ2-7,CASSSADREDEQYF,TGTGCCAGCAGCTCCGCGGACAGGGAGGACGAGCAGTACTTC
TRBV7-8,few,-,TRBJ1-2,CASSLELYGYTF,TGTGCCAGCAGCTTAGAGCTCTATGGCTACACCTTC
TRBV27,once,TRBD1,TRBJ1-1,CASSNRGHTEAFF,TGTGCCAGCAGTAACAGGGGGCACACTGAAGCTTTCTTT
TRBV7-2,-,TRBD1,TRBJ2-1,CASSFLAGGNYNEQFF,TGTGCCAGCAGCTTTCTAGCAGGGGGAAACTACAATGAGCAGTTCTTC
TRBV6-6,-,-,TRBJ1-2,CASSYSGGESYGYTF,TGTGCCAGCAGTTACTCGGGGGGCGAGTCCTATGGCTACACCTTC
TRBV9,-,TRBD2,TRBJ2-2,CASSSRTSAGELFF,TGTGCCAGCAGCTCCCGGACTAGCGCCGGGGAGCTGTTTTTT
TRBV9,-,TRBD2,TRBJ2-2,CASSVFGGGPNGELFF,TGTGCCAGCAGCGTTTTCGGGGGGGGCCCCAACGGGGAGCTGTTTTTT
TRBV2,once,TRBD1,TRBJ1-1,CASNPMGQGNTEAFF,TGTGCCAGCAACCCGATGGGACAGGGGAACACTGAAGCTTTCTTT
TRBV19,-,-,TRBJ1-4,CASSFEGIQGEKLFF,TGTGCCAGTAGTTTCGAGGGCATCCAGGGAGAAAAACTGTTTTTT
TRBV5-6,-,-,TRBJ2-7,CASSPLRGSSYEQYF,TGTGCCAGCAGCCCTCTCAGGGGTAGCTCCTACGAGCAGTACTTC
TRBV10-1,-,TRBD1,TRBJ1-5,CASTTVAGGEIGDQPQHF,TGCGCCAGCACTACGGTCGCAGGGGGCGAGATCGGGGATCAGCCCCAGCATTTT
TRBV18,-,-,TRBJ1-6,CASSLQGSSYNSPLHF,TGTGCCAGCTCTCTACAGGGTTCTTCCTATAATTCACCCCTCCACTTT
TRBV30,-,-,TRBJ1-2,CAWSGNGYTF,TGTGCCTGGAGCGGCAATGGCTACACCTTC
TRBV19,-,-,TRBJ1-2,CASSIDSQYGYTF,TGTGCCAGTAGTATCGACAGCCAGTATGGCTACACCTTC
TRBV27,-,-,TRBJ2-4,CATETPIAKNIQYF,TGTGCCACCGAAACTCCGATAGCCAAAAACATTCAGTACTTC
TRBV11-3,-,TRBD1,TRBJ2-2,CASSFLGQGLTGELFF,TGTGCCAGCAGCTTTTTGGGACAGGGGCTCACCGGGGAGCTGTTTTTT
TRBV7-6,-,-,TRBJ2-7,CASSPLGVGEQYF,TGTGCCAGCAGCCCCTTGGGTGTGGGCGAGCAGTACTTC
TRBV30,-,-,TRBJ1-1,CAWSEGRATEAFF,TGTGCCTGGAGCGAGGGTCGGGCCACTGAAGCTTTCTTT
TRBV6-5,-,-,TRBJ2-7,CASSYGTGPSYEQYF,TGTGCCAGCAGTTATGGGACTGGTCCCTCCTACGAGCAGTACTTC
TRBV11-2,-,TRBD1,TRBJ2-7,CASSLDRETGGYEQYF,TGTGCCAGCAGCTTAGACAGGGAGACAGGGGGCTACGAGCAGTACTTC
TRBV5-1,-,-,TRBJ1-5,CASRLNSNQPQHF,TGCGCCAGCAGGCTCAACAGCAATCAGCCCCAGCATTTT
TRBV6-5,-,-,TRBJ1-5,CASSLEVSNQPQHF,TGTGCCAGCAGTTTGGAAGTTAGCAATCAGCCCCAGCATTTT